This T cell receptor (beta chain) comes out of a study of blood T cell repertoires in COVID-19. Sequencing used immunoSEQ multiplex PCR; TCRdb keeps in-frame clones, though not all of them. Found here are tens of thousands of clones, 65% to 80% of them singletons; the top ten hold roughly 9.8%. The germline V gene has CDR1 MNHEY and CDR2 SVGAGI. The trim removed 9 bases at V and 0 bases at J, leaving 2 bases unmatched. This CDR3 is built from 15 residues. This receptor was taken from a human donor in a cohort sampled during active COVID-19. The chain employs TRBV6-5 and TRBJ1-6, with 10 bases that match TRBD1. Sample: peripheral blood. The CDR3 region has the DNA TGTGCCAGTCGGACAGGGGGCTCCTATAATTCACCCCTCCACTTT. Translation: CASRTGGSYNSPLHF.